This TCR beta chain appears in the sequencing data of a study of blood T cell repertoires in COVID-19. Deletions cut 7 bases from V and 6 bases from J, with 18 bases between. The germline gives CDR1 MNHEY, CDR2 SVGAGI. The CDR3 consists of 15 residues. TCRdb's copy holds only in-frame clones and misses some; the assay was immunoSEQ multiplex PCR. In the table there are over 35,000 clones, about 80% of which are singletons. The sample holds a few counts of this clone. This TCR was sampled from a man in his sixties with active COVID-19. Input material: peripheral blood. V and J are TRBV6-5 and TRBJ2-2, with D tentatively TRBD1 (5 bases). CDR3 amino acids: CASKNRQGSPGELFF. CDR3 sequence (DNA): TGTGCCAGCAAAAATCGGCAGGGTAGTCCCGGGGAGCTGTTTTTT.